These 9 T cell receptor beta chains share one sample of origin, sequenced in a study of cytomegalovirus exposure and HLA in healthy donors. Amplification used 60 Vbeta primers and 13 Jbeta primers. Generated by immunoSEQ multiplex PCR, the TCRdb table keeps only in-frame clones and is missing some. The sample lists roughly 140,000 clones; approximately 9% were seen once. The specimen sequenced was PBMCs. These receptors were obtained from a male donor in good health and CMV-seronegative.

V is TRBV4-2 and J is TRBJ2-7; D might be TRBD2 (6 bases). V was clipped by 0 bases and J by 2 bases, with 17 bases between them. The CDR3 has 17 residues. Looked up from germline, CDR1 is LGHNA and CDR2 is YNFKEQ. The chain's CDR3 is CASSQEAGTGGAYEQYF. The CDR3 nucleotides are TGTGCCAGCAGCCAAGAAGCCGGGACCGGAGGGGCCTACGAGCAGTACTTC.

This clone has just a few counts. This chain joins TRBV9 and TRBJ1-2; 7 positions match TRBD1. Germline CDR1 SGDLS, CDR2 YYNGEE. The CDR3 loop spans 16 amino acids. Trimming at V came to 0 bases and at J to 4 bases, leaving 9 bases not matched to a gene. The CDR3: CASSVAPQGGFYGYTF. The CDR3 coding sequence is TGTGCCAGCAGCGTAGCCCCGCAGGGGGGTTTCTATGGCTACACCTTC.

This clone has only a few counts. The chain recombines TRBV19 with TRBJ1-5; perhaps TRBD1 as D (5 bases). Germline V lookup: CDR1 LNHDA, CDR2 SQIVND (reference sequence). V was shortened by 1 base and J by 4 bases, with 17 bases between the two germline ends. This CDR3 contains 17 residues. This CDR3 reads CASSIGQGVPLNQPQHF. The CDR3 nucleotides are TGTGCCAGTAGTATAGGTCAGGGCGTCCCATTGAATCAGCCCCAGCATTTT.

This clone was recorded a few times. The chain recombines TRBV9 with TRBJ2-3; TRBD2 aligns across 8 bases. The CDR3 consists of 15 residues. With 6 bases clipped from V and 2 bases from J, the junction kept 8 bases outside the gene matches. The germline CDR1 and CDR2 sequences are SGDLS and YYNGEE. CDR3 sequence (DNA): TGTGCCAGCATCCCGGGTAGCGGGGACACAGATACGCAGTATTTT. It codes for CASIPGSGDTDTQYF.

This clone was observed a handful of times. V usage is TRBV28 and J usage is TRBJ2-5; D is undetermined. With the DNA end fitting TRBJ2-7 better, the J assignment may be wrong. Germline CDR1 is MDHEN and CDR2 is SYDVKM. This CDR3 has 15 amino acids. The CDR3 DNA reads TGTGCCAGCAGTTTAACCCACAGCCTAACCTACGAGCAGTACTTC. It encodes CASSLTHSLTYEQYF.

The chain couples TRBV4-2 to TRBJ2-2, with D possibly matching TRBD1 (5 bases). Trimming left V 4 bases short and J 1 base short, with 13 bases between. Germline CDR1 LGHNA, CDR2 YNFKEQ. This CDR3 is 16 amino acids long. In nucleotides, the CDR3 is TGTGCCAGCAGCCGCGCGTATGACAGGAACACCGGGGAGCTGTTTTTT. This encodes CASSRAYDRNTGELFF.

Worth noting for this clone: Other DNA sequences in this sample translate to the same CDR3. This rearrangement joins TRBV5-4 to TRBJ1-5; D may be TRBD1 (5 bases). The CDR3 has 13 residues. V was clipped by 4 bases and J by 5 bases, with 10 bases between them. Germline V lookup: CDR1 SGHNT, CDR2 YYREEE (reference sequence). The CDR3, as DNA: TGTGCCAGCAGCCTCGACAGAGATCAGCCCCAGCATTTT. Amino acid sequence: CASSLDRDQPQHF.

V usage is TRBV9 and J usage is TRBJ2-3; weak D call: TRBD2 (6 bases). V was shortened by 3 bases and J by 5 bases, with 13 bases between the two germline ends. Germline loops: CDR1 SGDLS, CDR2 YYNGEE. This CDR3 comprises 14 residues. The CDR3 DNA follows: TGTGCCAGCAGCGCCTGGACCGGGGGAGATACGCAGTATTTT. Residues: CASSAWTGGDTQYF. Combining the CDR3 with reference TRBV9 and TRBJ2-3 gives the whole variable domain DSGVTQTPKHLITATGQRVTLRCSPRSGDLSVYWYQQSLDQGLQFLIQYYNGEERAKGNILERFSAQQFPDLHSELNLSSLELGDSALYFCASSAWTGGDTQYFGPGTRLTVL.

The chain links TRBV27 to TRBJ2-1, with D maybe TRBD1 (6 bases). The germline gives CDR1 MNHEY, CDR2 SMNVEV (reference sequence). Trimming left V 3 bases short and J 2 bases short, with 14 bases between. The CDR3 consists of 16 residues. The CDR3 sequence: CASSLPGAQAYNEQFF. In nucleotides, the CDR3 is TGTGCCAGCAGTTTGCCAGGGGCGCAAGCCTACAATGAGCAGTTCTTC.